The text below deals with one T cell receptor (beta chain). The junction differs from germline at one of its ends, possibly a read error. These data belong to a study of blood T cell repertoires in COVID-19. Generated by immunoSEQ multiplex PCR, the TCRdb table keeps only in-frame clones and is missing some. The sample contains about 300,000 clones, over 80% of which appear only once. From germline, CDR1 is MNHNS and CDR2 SASEGT. The CDR3 has 14 amino acids. J is TRBJ1-2 and V is TRBV6-1, with 9 bases lining up with TRBD1. The sample consisted of peripheral blood. The clonotype originates from a woman in her fifties or sixties with COVID-19, enrolled during active disease. As DNA, the CDR3 is TGTGCCAGCAGTCAAGCGGGACAGGGCTATGGCTACACCTTC. This codes for CASSQAGQGYGYTF.